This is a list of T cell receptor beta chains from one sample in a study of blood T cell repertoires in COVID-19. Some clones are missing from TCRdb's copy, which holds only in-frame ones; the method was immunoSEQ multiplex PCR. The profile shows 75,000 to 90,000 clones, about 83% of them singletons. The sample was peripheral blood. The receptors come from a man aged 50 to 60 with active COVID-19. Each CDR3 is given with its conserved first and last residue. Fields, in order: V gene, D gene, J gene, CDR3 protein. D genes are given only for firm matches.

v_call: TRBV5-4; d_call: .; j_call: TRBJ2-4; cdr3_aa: CASSAAGSRSAKNIQYF
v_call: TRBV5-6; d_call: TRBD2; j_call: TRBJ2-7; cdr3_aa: CASSLTSGSRYEQYF
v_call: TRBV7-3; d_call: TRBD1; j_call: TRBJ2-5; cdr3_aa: CASSPIPGQGFETQYF
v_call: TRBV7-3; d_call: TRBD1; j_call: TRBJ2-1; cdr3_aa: CASSRGQGNEQFF
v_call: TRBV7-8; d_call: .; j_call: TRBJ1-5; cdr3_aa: CASSSSHVAQGFGQPQHF
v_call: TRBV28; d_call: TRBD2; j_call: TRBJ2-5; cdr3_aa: CASSVLAGLSQETQYF
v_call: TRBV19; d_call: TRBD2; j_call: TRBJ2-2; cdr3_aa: CASSMRLAGGANTGELFF
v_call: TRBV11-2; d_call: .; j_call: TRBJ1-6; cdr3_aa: CASRFRGNSPLHF
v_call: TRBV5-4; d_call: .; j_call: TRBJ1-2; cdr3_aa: CASSRLAGKRSYTF
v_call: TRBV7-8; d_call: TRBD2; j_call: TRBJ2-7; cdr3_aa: CASSYGTSGTYEQYF
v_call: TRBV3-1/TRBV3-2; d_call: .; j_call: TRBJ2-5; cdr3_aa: CASSQGGNQETQYF
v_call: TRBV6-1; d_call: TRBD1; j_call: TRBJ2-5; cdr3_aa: CASSELVGTASETQYF
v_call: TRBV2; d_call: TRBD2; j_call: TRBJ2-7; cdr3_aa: CATEGGQTYEQYF
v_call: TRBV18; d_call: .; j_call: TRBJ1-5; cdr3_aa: CASSPPGNQPQHF
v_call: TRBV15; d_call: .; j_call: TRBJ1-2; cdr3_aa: CATSRDQNYGYTF
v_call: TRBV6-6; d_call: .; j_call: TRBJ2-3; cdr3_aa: CASRPAGASTDTQYF
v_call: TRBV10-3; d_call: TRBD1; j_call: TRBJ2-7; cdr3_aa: CAISEGQGYYEQYF
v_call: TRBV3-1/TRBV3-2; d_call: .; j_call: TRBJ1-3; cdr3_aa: CASSLQWGAGNTIYF
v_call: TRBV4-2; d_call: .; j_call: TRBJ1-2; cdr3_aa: CASSQEETTISYGYTF
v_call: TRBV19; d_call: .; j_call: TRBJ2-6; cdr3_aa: CASDSRGSGANVLTF
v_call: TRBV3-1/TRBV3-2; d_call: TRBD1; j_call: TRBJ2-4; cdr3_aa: CASSLGQGHIQYF
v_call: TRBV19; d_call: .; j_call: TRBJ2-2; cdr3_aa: CASSILTGELFF